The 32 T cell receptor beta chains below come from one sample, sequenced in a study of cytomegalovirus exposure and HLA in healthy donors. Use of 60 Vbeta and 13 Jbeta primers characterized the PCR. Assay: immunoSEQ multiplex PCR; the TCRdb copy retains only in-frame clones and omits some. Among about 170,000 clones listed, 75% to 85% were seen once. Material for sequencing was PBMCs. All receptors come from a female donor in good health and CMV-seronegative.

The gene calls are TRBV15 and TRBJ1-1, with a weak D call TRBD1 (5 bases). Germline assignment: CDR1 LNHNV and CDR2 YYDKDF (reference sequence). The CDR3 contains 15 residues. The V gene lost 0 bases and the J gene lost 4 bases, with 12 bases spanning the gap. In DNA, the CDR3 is TGTGCCACCAGCAGAGATCTGGGGCTGGGCACTGAAGCTTTCTTT. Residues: CATSRDLGLGTEAFF.

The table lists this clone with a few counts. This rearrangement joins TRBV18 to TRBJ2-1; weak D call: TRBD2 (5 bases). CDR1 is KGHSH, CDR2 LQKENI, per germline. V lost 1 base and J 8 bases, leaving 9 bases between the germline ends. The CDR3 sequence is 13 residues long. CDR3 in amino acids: CASSPRFGDEQFF. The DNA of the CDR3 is TGTGCCAGCTCACCACGATTCGGGGATGAGCAGTTCTTC.

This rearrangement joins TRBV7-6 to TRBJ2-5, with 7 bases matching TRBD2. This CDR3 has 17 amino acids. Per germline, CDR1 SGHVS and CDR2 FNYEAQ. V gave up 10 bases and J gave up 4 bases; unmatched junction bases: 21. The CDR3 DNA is TGTGCCACCTCTGGGGGGGTGATGAAATGGGGCGGAGAGACCCAGTACTTC. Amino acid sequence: CATSGGVMKWGGETQYF.

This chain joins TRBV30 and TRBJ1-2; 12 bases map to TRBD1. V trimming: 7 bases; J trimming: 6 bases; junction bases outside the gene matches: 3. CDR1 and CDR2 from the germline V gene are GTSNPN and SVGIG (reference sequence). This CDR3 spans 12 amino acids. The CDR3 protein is CALGQGADGYTF. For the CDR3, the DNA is TGTGCCTTGGGACAGGGGGCTGATGGCTACACCTTC.

CDR3 DNA sequence: TGTGCCAGCAACCATCCTAGCGGGGGGGCGCGTGAGCAGTTCTTC. It encodes CASNHPSGGAREQFF. The V gene is TRBV7-2, the J gene TRBJ2-1; 12 bases are shared with TRBD2. J gave up 9 bases and V 7 bases, and 10 bases lay outside the gene matches. Germline V lookup: CDR1 SGHTA, CDR2 FQGNSA. The CDR3 totals 15 residues.

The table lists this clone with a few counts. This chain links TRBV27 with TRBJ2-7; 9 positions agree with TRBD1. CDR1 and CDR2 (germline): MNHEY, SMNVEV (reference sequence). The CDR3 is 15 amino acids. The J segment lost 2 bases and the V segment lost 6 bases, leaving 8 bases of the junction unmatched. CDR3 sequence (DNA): TGTGCCAGCAGCCCCGGGACAGGGCCTACCTACGAGCAGTACTTC. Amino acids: CASSPGTGPTYEQYF.

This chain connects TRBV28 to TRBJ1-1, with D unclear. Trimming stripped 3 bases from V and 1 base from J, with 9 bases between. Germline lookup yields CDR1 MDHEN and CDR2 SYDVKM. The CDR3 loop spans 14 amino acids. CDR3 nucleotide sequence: TGTGCCAGCAGTTTTCCTTCGGGGAACACTGAAGCTTTCTTT. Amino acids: CASSFPSGNTEAFF.

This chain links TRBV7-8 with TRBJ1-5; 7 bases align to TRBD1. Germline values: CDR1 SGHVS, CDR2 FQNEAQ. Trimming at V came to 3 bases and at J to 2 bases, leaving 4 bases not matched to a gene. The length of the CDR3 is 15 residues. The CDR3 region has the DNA TGTGCCAGCAGCTTCGGAACAGGGGGCAATCAGCCCCAGCATTTT. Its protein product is CASSFGTGGNQPQHF.

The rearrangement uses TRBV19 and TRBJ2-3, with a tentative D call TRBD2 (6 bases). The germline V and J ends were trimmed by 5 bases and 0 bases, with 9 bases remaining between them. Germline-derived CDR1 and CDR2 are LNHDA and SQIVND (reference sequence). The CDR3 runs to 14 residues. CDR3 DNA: TGTGCCAGTAGTGGCGGGGCTAGCACAGATACGCAGTATTTT. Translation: CASSGGASTDTQYF.

The CDR3 DNA reads TGTGCCAGCAGTGCGGGAGCGAATTACGAGCAGTACTTC. Its protein product is CASSAGANYEQYF. V and J are TRBV28 and TRBJ2-7; 7 bases are a match to TRBD2. The CDR3 loop spans 13 amino acids. Trimming cost V 5 bases and J 4 bases; bases outside gene matches: 5. Germline V gene lookup returns CDR1 MDHEN and CDR2 SYDVKM.

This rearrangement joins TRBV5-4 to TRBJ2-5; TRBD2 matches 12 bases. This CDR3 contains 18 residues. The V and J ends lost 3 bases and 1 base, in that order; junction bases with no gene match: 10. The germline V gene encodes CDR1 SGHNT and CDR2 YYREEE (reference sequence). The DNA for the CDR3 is TGTGCCAGCAGCTCAACATACCGACTAGCGGGGGTCCAAGAGACCCAGTACTTC. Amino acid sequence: CASSSTYRLAGVQETQYF.

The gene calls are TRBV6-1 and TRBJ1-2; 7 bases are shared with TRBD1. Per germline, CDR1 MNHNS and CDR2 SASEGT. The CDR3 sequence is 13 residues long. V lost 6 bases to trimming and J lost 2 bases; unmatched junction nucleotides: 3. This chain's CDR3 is CASSMGQNYGYTF. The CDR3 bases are TGTGCCAGCAGCATGGGACAGAACTATGGCTACACCTTC.

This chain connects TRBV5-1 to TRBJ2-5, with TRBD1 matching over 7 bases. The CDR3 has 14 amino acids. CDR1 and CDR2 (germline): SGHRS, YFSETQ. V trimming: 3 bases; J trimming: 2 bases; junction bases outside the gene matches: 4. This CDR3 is CASSYRGSQETQYF. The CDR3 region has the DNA TGCGCCAGCAGCTACAGGGGTTCTCAAGAGACCCAGTACTTC.

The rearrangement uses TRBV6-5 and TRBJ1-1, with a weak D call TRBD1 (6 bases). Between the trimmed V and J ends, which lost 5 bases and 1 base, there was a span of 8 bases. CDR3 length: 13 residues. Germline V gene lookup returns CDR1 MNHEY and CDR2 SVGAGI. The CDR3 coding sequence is TGTGCCAGCAGTACAGGGCCGAACACTGAAGCTTTCTTT. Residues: CASSTGPNTEAFF.

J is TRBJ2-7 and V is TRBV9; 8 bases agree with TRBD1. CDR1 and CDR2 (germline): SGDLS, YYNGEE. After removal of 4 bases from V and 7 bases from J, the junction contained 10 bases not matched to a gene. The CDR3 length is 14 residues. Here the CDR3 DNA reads TGTGCCAGCAGCCCCTCGGACAGGGTGGGGGAGCAGTACTTC. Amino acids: CASSPSDRVGEQYF.

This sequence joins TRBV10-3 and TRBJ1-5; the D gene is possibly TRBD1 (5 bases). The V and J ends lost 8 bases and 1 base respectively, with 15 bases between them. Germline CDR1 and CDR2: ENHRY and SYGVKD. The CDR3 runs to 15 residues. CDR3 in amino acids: CAISRGVESNQPQHF. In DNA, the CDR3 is TGTGCCATCTCACGGGGGGTGGAGAGCAATCAGCCCCAGCATTTT.

CDR3 sequence (DNA): TGTGCCAGCAGCTTGGGACCAGTCGAGAGAGGTAGCTACACCTTC. This encodes CASSLGPVERGSYTF. V and J are TRBV5-4 and TRBJ1-2, with D unclear. CDR1 is SGHNT, CDR2 YYREEE, per germline (reference sequence). Trimming took 0 bases from V and 9 from J, leaving 18 bases between them. This CDR3 has 15 amino acids.

The CDR3 loop reads CASSPSGMSSYNEQFF. The CDR3 region has the DNA TGTGCCAGCAGTCCTAGCGGGATGAGCTCCTACAATGAGCAGTTCTTC. The rearrangement uses TRBV28 and TRBJ2-1; 9 bases align to TRBD2. V trimming: 5 bases; J trimming: 0 bases; junction bases outside the gene matches: 5. Germline CDR1 and CDR2: MDHEN and SYDVKM. This CDR3 spans 16 amino acids.

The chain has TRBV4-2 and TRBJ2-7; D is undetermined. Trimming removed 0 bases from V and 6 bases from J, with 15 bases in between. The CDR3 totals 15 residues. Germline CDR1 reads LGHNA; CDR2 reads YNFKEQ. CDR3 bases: TGTGCCAGCAGCCAAGATTTCGCCAGTATTGGCGAGCAGTACTTC. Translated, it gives CASSQDFASIGEQYF.

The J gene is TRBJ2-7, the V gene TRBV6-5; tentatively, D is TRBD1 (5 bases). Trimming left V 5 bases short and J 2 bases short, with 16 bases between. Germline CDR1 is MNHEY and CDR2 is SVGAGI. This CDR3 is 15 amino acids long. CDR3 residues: CASSPSTVLAYEQYF. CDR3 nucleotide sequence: TGTGCCAGCAGTCCCTCGACAGTGTTGGCCTACGAGCAGTACTTC.

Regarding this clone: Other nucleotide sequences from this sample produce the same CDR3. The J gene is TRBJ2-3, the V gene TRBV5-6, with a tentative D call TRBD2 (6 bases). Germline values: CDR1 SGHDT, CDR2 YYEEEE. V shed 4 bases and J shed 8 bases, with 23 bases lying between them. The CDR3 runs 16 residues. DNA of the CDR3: TGTGCCAGCAGCCCCACGGGGGACTCCATTTCGAGTACGCAGTATTTT. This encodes CASSPTGDSISSTQYF.

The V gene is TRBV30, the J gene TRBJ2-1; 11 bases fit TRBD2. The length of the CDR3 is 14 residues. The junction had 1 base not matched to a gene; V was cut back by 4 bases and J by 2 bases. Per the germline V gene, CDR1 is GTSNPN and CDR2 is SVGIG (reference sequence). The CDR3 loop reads CAWIAGGPYNEQFF. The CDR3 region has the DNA TGTGCCTGGATAGCGGGAGGGCCCTACAATGAGCAGTTCTTC.

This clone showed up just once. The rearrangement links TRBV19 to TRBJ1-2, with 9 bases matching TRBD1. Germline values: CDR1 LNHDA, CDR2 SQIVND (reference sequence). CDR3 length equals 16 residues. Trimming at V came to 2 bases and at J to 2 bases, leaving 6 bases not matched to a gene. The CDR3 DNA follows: TGTGCCAGTAGTATATGGGGACAGGGAGAAAACTATGGCTACACCTTC. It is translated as CASSIWGQGENYGYTF.

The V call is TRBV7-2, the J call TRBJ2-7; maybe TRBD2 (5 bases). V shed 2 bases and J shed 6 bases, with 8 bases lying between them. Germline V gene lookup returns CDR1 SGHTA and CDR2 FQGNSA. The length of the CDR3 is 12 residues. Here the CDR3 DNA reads TGTGCCAGCAGCTTAACGCGGGCCGAGCAGTACTTC. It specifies CASSLTRAEQYF.

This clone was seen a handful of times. The CDR3 region has the DNA TGCAGCGGAAGGACTAGCGGATACAATGAGCAGTTCTTC. Its translation: CSGRTSGYNEQFF. The V call is TRBV29-1, the J call TRBJ2-1; 10 nucleotides align to TRBD2. Germline values: CDR1 SQVTM, CDR2 ANQGSEA. Trimming removed 7 bases from V and 4 bases from J; junction bases left unmatched: 4. The CDR3 covers 13 residues.

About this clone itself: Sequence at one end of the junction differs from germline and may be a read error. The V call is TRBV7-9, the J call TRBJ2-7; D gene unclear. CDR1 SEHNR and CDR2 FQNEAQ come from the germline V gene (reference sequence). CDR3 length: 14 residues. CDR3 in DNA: TGTGCCAGCAGCTCCATTCCGAGCTCCTACGGGCAGTACTTC. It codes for CASSSIPSSYGQYF.

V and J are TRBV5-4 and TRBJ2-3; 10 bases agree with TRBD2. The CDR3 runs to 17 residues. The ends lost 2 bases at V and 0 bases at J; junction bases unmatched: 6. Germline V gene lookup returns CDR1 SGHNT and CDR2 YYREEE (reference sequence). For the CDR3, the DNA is TGTGCCAGCAGCTTAAAACTAGCGGGACAAAGCACAGATACGCAGTATTTT. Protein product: CASSLKLAGQSTDTQYF.

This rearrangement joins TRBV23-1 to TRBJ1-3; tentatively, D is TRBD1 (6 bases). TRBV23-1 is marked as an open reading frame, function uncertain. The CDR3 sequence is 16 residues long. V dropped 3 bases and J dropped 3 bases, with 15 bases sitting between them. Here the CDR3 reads CASSHITGCFGNTIYF. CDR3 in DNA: TGCGCCAGCAGTCACATAACAGGGTGTTTTGGAAACACCATATATTTT.

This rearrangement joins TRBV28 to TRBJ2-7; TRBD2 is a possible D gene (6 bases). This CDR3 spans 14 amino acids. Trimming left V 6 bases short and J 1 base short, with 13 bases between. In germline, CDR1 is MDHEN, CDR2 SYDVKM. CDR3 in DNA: TGTGCCAGCAGGCAAAGGGGAGGATCCTACGAGCAGTACTTC. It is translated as CASRQRGGSYEQYF.

CDR3 amino acids: CASSQAVSIQETQYF. The CDR3 DNA follows: TGCGCCAGCAGCCAAGCGGTGTCAATCCAAGAGACCCAGTACTTC. The chain couples TRBV4-1 to TRBJ2-5; no definite D call. The germline V gene encodes CDR1 MGHRA and CDR2 YSYEKL. V lost 1 base and J lost 1, with 10 bases in between. The CDR3 runs 15 residues.

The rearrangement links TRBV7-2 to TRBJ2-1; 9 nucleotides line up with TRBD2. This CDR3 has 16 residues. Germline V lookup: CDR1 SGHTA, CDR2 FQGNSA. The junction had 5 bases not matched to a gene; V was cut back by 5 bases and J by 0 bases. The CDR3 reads CASSRLAGSSYNEQFF. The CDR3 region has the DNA TGTGCCAGCAGCCGCCTAGCGGGGAGCTCCTACAATGAGCAGTTCTTC.

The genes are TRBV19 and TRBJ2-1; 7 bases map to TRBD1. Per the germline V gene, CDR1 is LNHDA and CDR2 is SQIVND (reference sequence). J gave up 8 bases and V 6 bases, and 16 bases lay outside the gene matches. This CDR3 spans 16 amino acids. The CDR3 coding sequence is TGTGCCAGTAGGAAATTCATCGGGACAGAAAGGGATGAGCAGTTCTTC. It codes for CASRKFIGTERDEQFF.